The present T cell receptor beta chain was sequenced within a study of blood T cell repertoires in COVID-19. Looking at the study overall: From the United States, Italy and Spain came samples of acute and convalescent COVID-19.

This CDR3 comprises 14 residues. Germline assignment: CDR1 SNHLY and CDR2 FYNNEI. V lost 7 bases and J 1 base, leaving 13 bases between the germline ends. TCRdb's copy holds only in-frame clones and misses some; the assay was immunoSEQ multiplex PCR. The sample lists a few hundred thousand clones, 75% to 85% occurring once. This clone was detected only a few times. The TCR sequence derives from a woman in her fifties or sixties with acute or convalescent COVID-19. Sequencing used peripheral blood. The V call is TRBV2, the J call TRBJ1-1; unclear D gene. Here the CDR3 DNA reads TGTGCCAGCACCATAGACGGAGAGAACACTGAAGCTTTCTTT. It encodes CASTIDGENTEAFF. The full variable domain, in which reference TRBV2 and TRBJ1-1 provide the parts outside the CDR3, is EPEVTQTPSHQVTQMGQEVILRCVPISNHLYFYWYRQILGQKVEFLVSFYNNEISEKSEIFDDQFSVERPDGSNFTLKIRSTKLEDSAMYFCASTIDGENTEAFFGQGTRLTVV.